The 29 T cell receptor beta chains below all came from one sample that was sequenced in a study of blood T cell repertoires in COVID-19. Sequenced by immunoSEQ multiplex PCR; TCRdb stores in-frame clones only, minus some. Here the sample spans some 130,000 clones, 84% being singletons. Sequencing was performed on peripheral blood. The receptors were gathered from a man aged 55 to 70 with acute or convalescent COVID-19.

CDR3 bases: TGTGCCAGCAGTTTAAGATGGTCTAGCGGGAGGGTTTACGAGCAGTACTTC. Its protein is CASSLRWSSGRVYEQYF. The V and J genes are TRBV27 and TRBJ2-7; 12 bases agree with TRBD2. Germline CDR1 reads MNHEY; CDR2 reads SMNVEV (reference sequence). The CDR3 is 17 residues long. Trimming cost V 2 bases and J 4 bases; bases outside gene matches: 9.

This chain links TRBV5-1 with TRBJ2-3; 14 nucleotides line up with TRBD2. This CDR3 has 17 amino acids. CDR1 and CDR2 (germline): SGHRS, YFSETQ. With V trimmed by 4 bases and J by 0 bases, 4 bases remained unmatched. CDR3: CASSQGLAGDSTDTQYF. The CDR3, as DNA: TGCGCCAGCAGCCAGGGACTAGCGGGAGACAGCACAGATACGCAGTATTTT.

The rearrangement links TRBV2 to TRBJ2-2; 14 positions agree with TRBD2. From germline, CDR1 is SNHLY and CDR2 FYNNEI. J gave up 4 bases and V 4 bases, and 5 bases lay outside the gene matches. This CDR3 comprises 17 residues. DNA for the CDR3: TGTGCCAGCAGTGGGGGACTAGCGGGGGCCGGCACCGGGGAGCTGTTTTTT. Translation gives CASSGGLAGAGTGELFF.

A single count supports this clone. This chain uses TRBV5-5 with TRBJ1-3; weak D call: TRBD1 (6 bases). The CDR3 has 14 amino acids. Germline V gene sequence: CDR1 SGHKS, CDR2 YYEKEE (reference sequence). Trimming took 0 bases from V and 4 from J, leaving 8 bases between them. The CDR3 here is CASSLGGPGNTIYF. DNA for the CDR3: TGTGCCAGCAGCTTGGGGGGGCCCGGAAACACCATATATTTT.

The rearrangement links TRBV4-1 to TRBJ2-5; no definite D call. In germline, CDR1 is MGHRA, CDR2 YSYEKL. This CDR3 has 14 residues. The V and J ends lost 3 bases and 0 bases respectively, with 8 bases between them. The chain's CDR3 is CASSQQRNQETQYF. Written as DNA, the CDR3 is TGCGCCAGCAGCCAGCAGCGAAACCAAGAGACCCAGTACTTC.

This chain links TRBV25-1 with TRBJ1-2; 11 bases are shared with TRBD1. Germline assignment: CDR1 MGHDK and CDR2 SYGVNS. Trimming removed 2 bases from V and 9 bases from J; junction bases left unmatched: 5. The CDR3 has 14 residues. The DNA of the CDR3 is TGTGCCAGCAGTGAAGCTTGGACAGGGGGCCGCTACACCTTC. Its protein is CASSEAWTGGRYTF.

In regard to this clone: Other DNA sequences in this sample translate to the same CDR3. The chain employs TRBV29-1 and TRBJ2-7; TRBD1 matches at 9 bases. Germline V gene data show CDR1 as SQVTM and CDR2 as ANQGSEA. This CDR3 is built from 13 residues. Trimming took 1 base from V and 2 from J; bases not matched to a gene: 0. This chain's CDR3 is CSVEGQGAYEQYF. CDR3 sequence (DNA): TGCAGCGTTGAAGGACAGGGGGCCTACGAGCAGTACTTC.

This clone has only a few counts. The V call is TRBV30, the J call TRBJ1-2, with unresolved D. Per germline, CDR1 GTSNPN and CDR2 SVGIG (reference sequence). CDR3 length: 11 amino acids. The ends were cut back, 5 bases at V and 5 bases at J, with 9 bases in the middle. The CDR3 loop is CAWVLTYGYTF. CDR3 coding DNA: TGTGCCTGGGTTCTGACTTATGGCTACACCTTC.

The chain carries TRBV12-3 or TRBV12-4 and TRBJ2-7; 7 bases are a match to TRBD2. The CDR3 extends over 11 amino acids. Trimming cost V 5 bases and J 13 bases; bases outside gene matches: 8. Here the CDR3 reads CASSQRGGRYF. The CDR3 region has the DNA TGTGCCAGCAGTCAGCGGGGAGGCAGATACTTC.

The chain joins TRBV5-1 to TRBJ1-4; no clear D gene. Trimming pared 0 bases from V and 6 bases from J, leaving 15 bases between. The CDR3 runs to 16 residues. CDR1 and CDR2 (germline): SGHRS, YFSETQ. The CDR3 reads CASSLAGLGGHEKLFF. For the CDR3, the DNA is TGCGCCAGCAGCTTGGCCGGGCTGGGAGGTCATGAAAAACTGTTTTTT.

This clone was found a few times. V usage is TRBV19 and J usage is TRBJ1-6; 7 nucleotides agree with TRBD1. Per the germline V gene, CDR1 is LNHDA and CDR2 is SQIVND (reference sequence). The CDR3 spans 15 residues. V trimming: 4 bases; J trimming: 7 bases; junction bases outside the gene matches: 7. The CDR3 is CASSTDRDSNSPLHF. CDR3 bases: TGTGCCAGTAGTACCGACAGGGACTCAAATTCACCCCTCCACTTT.

This chain links TRBV5-1 with TRBJ2-5, with 14 nucleotides matching TRBD2. In germline, CDR1 is SGHRS, CDR2 YFSETQ. The CDR3 covers 16 residues. V trimming: 4 bases; J trimming: 2 bases; junction bases outside the gene matches: 4. In DNA, the CDR3 is TGCGCCAGCAGCCCAGGACTAGCGGGGGGTCAAGAGACCCAGTACTTC. Translated, it gives CASSPGLAGGQETQYF.

This chain uses TRBV12-5 with TRBJ2-7; tentatively, D is TRBD1 (7 bases). This CDR3 has 13 amino acids. Germline V gene lookup returns CDR1 LGHNT and CDR2 FRNRAP. V lost 3 bases, J lost 7 bases, and 13 bases lay in between. In DNA, the CDR3 is TGTGCTAGTGGTTTAGGACAGGAGGGGGAGCAGTACTTC. This sequence encodes CASGLGQEGEQYF.

There are a few counts of this clone. This chain uses TRBV5-1 with TRBJ2-7; 9 bases agree with TRBD1. The CDR3 runs 17 residues. Germline V lookup: CDR1 SGHRS, CDR2 YFSETQ. Losses at the gene ends were 0 bases for V and 4 bases for J; bases not matched to a gene: 11. CDR3 amino acids: CASSLVPISGQGYEQYF. The CDR3 DNA sequence: TGCGCCAGCAGCTTGGTCCCAATTTCGGGACAGGGATACGAGCAGTACTTC. The full variable domain, completed using reference TRBV5-1 and TRBJ2-7, is KAGVTQTPRYLIKTRGQQVTLSCSPISGHRSVSWYQQTPGQGLQFLFEYFSETQRNKGNFPGRFSGRQFSNSRSEMNVSTLELGDSALYLCASSLVPISGQGYEQYFGPGTRLTVT.

This chain connects TRBV5-5 to TRBJ2-2, with 9 bases identical to TRBD2. V gave up 1 base and J gave up 10 bases; unmatched junction bases: 11. Germline CDR1 SGHKS, CDR2 YYEKEE (reference sequence). The CDR3 is made up of 16 amino acids. The CDR3 nucleotides are TGTGCCAGCAGCTTGCTTATTCGCGGGAGGGCTCAGGAGCTGTTTTTT. It specifies CASSLLIRGRAQELFF. The whole variable domain, filled in from reference TRBV5-5 and TRBJ2-2, reads DAGVTQSPTHLIKTRGQQVTLRCSPISGHKSVSWYQQVLGQGPQFIFQYYEKEERGRGNFPDRFSARQFPNYSSELNVNALLLGDSALYLCASSLLIRGRAQELFFGEGSRLTVL.

The V gene is TRBV12-3 or TRBV12-4, the J gene TRBJ1-6; D possibly corresponds to TRBD1 (5 bases). V was cut by 3 bases and J by 9 bases, with 9 bases left in between. The CDR3 spans 13 residues. CDR3 nucleotide sequence: TGTGCCAGCAGTTTGGGTACAGGTTCACCCCTCCACTTT. This gives the protein CASSLGTGSPLHF.

This rearrangement joins TRBV20-1 to TRBJ1-2; the match to TRBD1 covers 10 bases. The length of the CDR3 is 11 residues. The germline V gene encodes CDR1 DFQATT and CDR2 SNEGSKA (reference sequence). The CDR3 DNA reads TGCAGCTCGACAGGGGGCGATGGCTACACCTTC. Translation: CSSTGGDGYTF.

The chain combines TRBV2 with TRBJ2-7; 8 bases map to TRBD2. This CDR3 has 15 residues. V lost 1 base, J lost 3 bases, and 5 bases stayed unmatched. Germline V CDR1 and CDR2: SNHLY, FYNNEI. In DNA, the CDR3 is TGTGCCAGCAGTGAAGTAAAGCGGGGGATCTACGAGCAGTACTTC. Encoded protein: CASSEVKRGIYEQYF.

The chain is built from TRBV5-1 and TRBJ1-2; D remains unclear. This CDR3 region has 15 residues. With 0 bases removed from V and 5 bases from J, the gap between germline ends came to 14 bases. Germline lookup yields CDR1 SGHRS and CDR2 YFSETQ. This CDR3 is CASSLAGRETYGYTF. CDR3 bases: TGCGCCAGCAGCTTGGCCGGAAGGGAGACTTATGGCTACACCTTC.

The rearrangement uses TRBV7-9 and TRBJ1-2; D unclear. Germline CDR1 is SEHNR and CDR2 is FQNEAQ (reference sequence). This CDR3 is built from 13 residues. The V gene lost 10 bases and the J gene lost 6 bases, with 18 bases spanning the gap. This CDR3 is CATLVTSTNGYTF. The DNA for the CDR3 is TGTGCCACACTGGTCACATCAACTAATGGCTACACCTTC.

V usage is TRBV3-1 (or the pseudogene TRBV3-2) and J usage is TRBJ1-2, with D perhaps TRBD1 (5 bases). CDR3 length equals 16 residues. Germline-derived CDR1 and CDR2 are LGHDT and YNNKEL (reference sequence). The V gene lost 1 base and the J gene lost 4 bases, with 16 bases spanning the gap. CDR3 sequence: CASSQAASGMIYGYTF. CDR3 sequence (DNA): TGTGCCAGCAGCCAAGCCGCCTCAGGGATGATCTATGGCTACACCTTC.

The chain is built from TRBV2 and TRBJ2-1, with 7 bases identical to TRBD2. This CDR3 is 13 amino acids long. Germline values: CDR1 SNHLY, CDR2 FYNNEI. The junction had 4 bases not matched to a gene; V was cut back by 8 bases and J by 3 bases. Here the CDR3 reads CASGGDLYNEQFF. The CDR3 nucleotides are TGTGCCAGCGGGGGGGACCTCTACAATGAGCAGTTCTTC.

The V gene is TRBV24-1, the J gene TRBJ2-2, with D possibly being TRBD1 (6 bases). The CDR3 extends over 12 amino acids. Germline loops: CDR1 KGHDR, CDR2 SFDVKD. Trimming shortened V by 9 bases and J by 8 bases, and 12 bases separated the two germline ends. The CDR3 nucleotides read TGTGCCACCGGCGCAGGGACAGGGGAGCTGTTTTTT. Protein product: CATGAGTGELFF.

The chain has TRBV6-5 and TRBJ1-2, with 9 bases matching TRBD1. Trimming removed 5 bases from V and 4 bases from J; junction bases left unmatched: 5. Germline V gene sequence: CDR1 MNHEY, CDR2 SVGAGI. The CDR3 sequence is 14 residues long. Written as DNA, the CDR3 is TGTGCCAGCAGTCCCCGGGACAGGGTCTATGGCTACACCTTC. Translated: CASSPRDRVYGYTF.

V and J are TRBV10-2 and TRBJ2-7; D is possibly TRBD2 (5 bases). This CDR3 has 14 amino acids. CDR1 WSHSY and CDR2 SAAADI come from the germline V gene. V lost 2 bases and J lost 5, with 13 bases in between. The CDR3 loop reads CASSEVQRPHEQYF. CDR3 coding DNA: TGCGCCAGCAGTGAGGTTCAGCGGCCCCACGAGCAGTACTTC.

This sequence joins TRBV19 and TRBJ1-2, with 11 bases fitting TRBD1. J was trimmed by 4 bases and V by 10 bases; bases with no gene match: 8. This CDR3 spans 14 amino acids. The germline CDR1 and CDR2 sequences are LNHDA and SQIVND (reference sequence). The CDR3 bases are TGTGCCACCTCCCGGGACAGGGGGTTCTATGGCTACACCTTC. Translation: CATSRDRGFYGYTF.

The chain is built from TRBV7-2 and TRBJ2-7, with TRBD2 matching 7 bases. CDR1 and CDR2 from the germline V gene are SGHTA and FQGNSA. V shed 3 bases, J shed 6 bases, and the junction held 5 bases outside the gene matches. This CDR3 comprises 13 residues. CDR3 loop: CASSLETSREQYF. The CDR3 DNA reads TGTGCCAGCAGCTTGGAGACTAGCCGCGAGCAGTACTTC.

The rearrangement links TRBV4-1 to TRBJ1-4, with TRBD1 matching 7 bases. CDR1 and CDR2 from the germline V gene are MGHRA and YSYEKL. The CDR3 has 15 amino acids. With V trimmed by 1 base and J by 14 bases, 13 bases remained unmatched. The CDR3 sequence: CASSQGTGTVNPLFF. The CDR3 DNA reads as TGCGCCAGCAGCCAAGGAACCGGGACAGTCAATCCTCTGTTTTTT.

Note on this clone: The junction does not match germline at one end; this may be a read error. The V and J genes are TRBV27 and TRBJ1-5, with D possibly TRBD1 on 6 matching bases. This CDR3 is built from 14 residues. The germline CDR1 and CDR2 sequences are MNHEY and SMNVEV (reference sequence). The CDR3 here is CASSVSGVVQPQHF. The CDR3 nucleotides are TGTGCCAGCAGTGTATCAGGGGTCGTACAGCCCCAGCATTTT.